The T cell receptor beta chain described here comes from a study of human CD8 memory T cell subsets. In each subset, RNA was taken from duplicate vials, each of about 150,000 sorted CD8+ T cells. The CDR3 loop spans 14 amino acids. Germline assignment: CDR1 SEHNR and CDR2 FQNEAQ (reference sequence). Making the TCR beta libraries relied on UMI-labeled 5' RACE. Reanalyzing the 5' RACE reads, TCRdb keeps one entry per CDR3 protein, without DNA. In total, the table holds roughly 17,000 distinct CDR3 sequences. About this clonotype: What it recognizes is unknown.

The study's findings and limits: Greater diversity was suggested by Chao1 estimates for stem-like memory T cells than for precursor exhausted T cells.

The V gene is TRBV7-9, the J gene TRBJ1-5. The sequence came from a human donor in good health. Sample: CD8+ stem-like memory T cells (TSCM and TCM) sorted from PBMCs. The sample's subset: stem-like memory CD8 T cells (TSTEM), CCR7+ PD-1- TIGIT-. The CDR3 protein is CASSLSVDSQPQHF.